The clone carrying this TCR beta chain was seen more than once but under ten times. V was clipped by 4 bases and J by 4 bases, with 17 bases between them. CDR3 length equals 15 residues. Looked up from germline, CDR1 is SGHVS and CDR2 is FQNEAQ. TCRdb independently ran MiXCR on the 5' RACE reads; one entry per CDR3 protein. The sample comprises 350,000 to 450,000 distinct CDR3 sequences, less than 25% of which are singletons, and 8.5% to 9% rests with the top ten. This entry comes from a study of T-cell memory formation after mild COVID-19. The sequence derives from an adult woman who had mild COVID-19 (a few samples of this study predate the infection). Cell type and time point are not known. The gene calls are TRBV7-8 and TRBJ2-7; a possible D gene is TRBD2 (6 bases). Sequenced: PBMCs or a T cell subset sorted from them (not recorded which). The CDR3, as DNA: TGTGCCAGCAGCTCCCTCCGACTAGTCGAGTACGAGCAGTACTTC. It codes for CASSSLRLVEYEQYF.